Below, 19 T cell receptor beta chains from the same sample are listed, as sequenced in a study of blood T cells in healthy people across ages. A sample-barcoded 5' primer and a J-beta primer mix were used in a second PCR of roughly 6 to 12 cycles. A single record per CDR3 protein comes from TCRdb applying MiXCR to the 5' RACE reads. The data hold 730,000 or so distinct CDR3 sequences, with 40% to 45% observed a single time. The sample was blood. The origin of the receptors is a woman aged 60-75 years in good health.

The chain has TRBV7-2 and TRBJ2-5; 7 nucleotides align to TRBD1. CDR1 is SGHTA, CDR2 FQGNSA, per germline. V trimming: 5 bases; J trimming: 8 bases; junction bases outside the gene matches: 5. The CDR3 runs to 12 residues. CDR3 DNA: TGTGCCAGCAGCAACAGGGGATTTACCCAGTACTTC. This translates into CASSNRGFTQYF.

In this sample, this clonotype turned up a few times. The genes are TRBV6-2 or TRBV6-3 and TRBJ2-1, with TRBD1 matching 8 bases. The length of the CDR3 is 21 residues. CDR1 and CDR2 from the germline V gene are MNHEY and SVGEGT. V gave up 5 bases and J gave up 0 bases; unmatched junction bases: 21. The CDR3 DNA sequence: TGTGCCAGCAGTGGAGAGACAGGGGCTGGATCTTTTTATACCTCCTACAATGAGCAGTTCTTC. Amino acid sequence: CASSGETGAGSFYTSYNEQFF.

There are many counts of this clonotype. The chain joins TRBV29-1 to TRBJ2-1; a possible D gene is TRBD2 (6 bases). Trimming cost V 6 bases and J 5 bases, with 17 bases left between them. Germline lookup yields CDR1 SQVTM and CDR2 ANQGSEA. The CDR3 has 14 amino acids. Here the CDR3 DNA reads TGCAGCGTCATAGCGGCGTTAATTGACAATGAGCAGTTCTTC. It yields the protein CSVIAALIDNEQFF.

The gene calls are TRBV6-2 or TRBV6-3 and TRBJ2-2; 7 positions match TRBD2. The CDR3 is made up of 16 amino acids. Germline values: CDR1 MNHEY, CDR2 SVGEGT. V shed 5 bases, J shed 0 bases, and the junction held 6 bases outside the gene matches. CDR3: CASSRRLAANTGELFF. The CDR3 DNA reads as TGTGCCAGCAGTCGAAGACTAGCAGCGAACACCGGGGAGCTGTTTTTT.

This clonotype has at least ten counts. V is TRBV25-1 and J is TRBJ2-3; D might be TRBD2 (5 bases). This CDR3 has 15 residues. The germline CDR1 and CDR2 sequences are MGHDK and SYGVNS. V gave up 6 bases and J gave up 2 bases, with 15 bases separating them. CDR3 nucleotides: TGTGCCAGCAGCCTCTATCCGAGGGACACAGATACGCAGTATTTT. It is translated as CASSLYPRDTDTQYF.

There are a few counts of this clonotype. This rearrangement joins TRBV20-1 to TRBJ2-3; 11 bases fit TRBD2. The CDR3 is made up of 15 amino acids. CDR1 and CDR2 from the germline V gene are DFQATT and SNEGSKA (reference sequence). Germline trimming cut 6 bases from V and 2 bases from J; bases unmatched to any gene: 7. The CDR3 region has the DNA TGCAGTGCAGAAGGGACTAGCGGAACCACAGATACGCAGTATTTT. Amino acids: CSAEGTSGTTDTQYF.

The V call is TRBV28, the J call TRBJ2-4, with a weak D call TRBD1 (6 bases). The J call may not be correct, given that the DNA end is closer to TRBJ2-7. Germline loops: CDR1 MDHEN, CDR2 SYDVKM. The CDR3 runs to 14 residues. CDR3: CASSRSLDSLEQYF. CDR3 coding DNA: TGTGCCAGCAGTCGCTCCCTGGACAGCCTCGAGCAGTACTTC.

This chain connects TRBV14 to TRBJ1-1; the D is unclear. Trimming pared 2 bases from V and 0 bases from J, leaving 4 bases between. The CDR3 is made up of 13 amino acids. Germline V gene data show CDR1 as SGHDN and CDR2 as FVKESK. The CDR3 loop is CASSQNMNTEAFF. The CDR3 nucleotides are TGTGCCAGCAGCCAAAACATGAACACTGAAGCTTTCTTT.

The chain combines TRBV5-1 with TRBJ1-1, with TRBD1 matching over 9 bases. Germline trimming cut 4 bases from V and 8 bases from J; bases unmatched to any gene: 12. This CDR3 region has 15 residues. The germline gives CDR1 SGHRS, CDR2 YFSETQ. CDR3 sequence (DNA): TGCGCCAGCAGCAGCTACCGGGACAGGGTTAGGGAAGCTTTCTTT. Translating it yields CASSSYRDRVREAFF. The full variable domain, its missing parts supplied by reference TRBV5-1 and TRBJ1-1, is KAGVTQTPRYLIKTRGQQVTLSCSPISGHRSVSWYQQTPGQGLQFLFEYFSETQRNKGNFPGRFSGRQFSNSRSEMNVSTLELGDSALYLCASSSYRDRVREAFFGQGTRLTVV.

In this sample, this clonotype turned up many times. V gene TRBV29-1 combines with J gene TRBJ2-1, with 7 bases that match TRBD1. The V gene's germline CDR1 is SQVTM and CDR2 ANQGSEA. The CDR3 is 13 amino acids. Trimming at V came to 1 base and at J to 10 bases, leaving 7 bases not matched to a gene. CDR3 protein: CSVEGSGTAEQFF. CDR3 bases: TGCAGCGTTGAAGGGTCTGGGACAGCGGAGCAGTTCTTC.

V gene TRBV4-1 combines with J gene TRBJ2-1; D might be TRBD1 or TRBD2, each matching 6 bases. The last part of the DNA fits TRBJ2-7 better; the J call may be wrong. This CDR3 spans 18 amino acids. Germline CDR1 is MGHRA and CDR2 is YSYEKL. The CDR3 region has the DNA TGCGCCAGCAGCCAAGATCAAACGGGGGCCGTATCCTACAATGAGCAGTACTTC. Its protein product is CASSQDQTGAVSYNEQYF.

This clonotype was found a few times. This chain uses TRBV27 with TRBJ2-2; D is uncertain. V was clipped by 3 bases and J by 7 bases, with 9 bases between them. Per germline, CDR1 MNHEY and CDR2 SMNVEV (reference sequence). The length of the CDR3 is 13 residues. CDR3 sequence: CASSFEEFGELFF. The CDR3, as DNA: TGTGCCAGCAGTTTCGAGGAGTTCGGGGAGCTGTTTTTT.

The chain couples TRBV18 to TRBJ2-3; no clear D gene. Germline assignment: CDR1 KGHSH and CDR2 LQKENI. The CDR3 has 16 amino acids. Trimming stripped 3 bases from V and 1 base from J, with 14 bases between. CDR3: CASSPYIRDGTDTQYF. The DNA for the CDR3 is TGTGCCAGCTCACCCTATATACGTGACGGCACAGATACGCAGTATTTT.

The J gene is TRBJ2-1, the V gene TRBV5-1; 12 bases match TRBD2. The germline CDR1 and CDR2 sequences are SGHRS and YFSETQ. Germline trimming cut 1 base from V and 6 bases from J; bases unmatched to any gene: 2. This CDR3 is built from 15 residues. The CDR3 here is CASSLTSGGSNEQFF. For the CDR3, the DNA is TGCGCCAGCAGCTTGACTAGCGGGGGGTCCAATGAGCAGTTCTTC.

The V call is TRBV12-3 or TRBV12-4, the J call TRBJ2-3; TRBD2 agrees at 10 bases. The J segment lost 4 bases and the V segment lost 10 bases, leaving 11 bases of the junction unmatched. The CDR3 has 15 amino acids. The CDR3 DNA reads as TGTGCCAACACCCTGAGCGGGAGGGCCGCAGATACGCAGTATTTT. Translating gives CANTLSGRAADTQYF.

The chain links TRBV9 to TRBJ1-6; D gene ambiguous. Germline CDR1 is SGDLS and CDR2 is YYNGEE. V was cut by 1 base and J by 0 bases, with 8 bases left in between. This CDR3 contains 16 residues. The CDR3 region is CASSVQESSYNSPLHF. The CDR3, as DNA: TGTGCCAGCAGCGTACAGGAGAGCTCCTATAATTCACCCCTCCACTTT.

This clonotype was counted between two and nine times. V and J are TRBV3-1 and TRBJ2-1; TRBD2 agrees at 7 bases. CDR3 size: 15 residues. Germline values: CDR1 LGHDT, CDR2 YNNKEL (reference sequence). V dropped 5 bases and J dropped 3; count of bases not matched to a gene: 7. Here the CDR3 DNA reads TGTGCCAGCAGCTCGTCTAGCGGAGACTACAATGAGCAGTTCTTC. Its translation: CASSSSSGDYNEQFF.

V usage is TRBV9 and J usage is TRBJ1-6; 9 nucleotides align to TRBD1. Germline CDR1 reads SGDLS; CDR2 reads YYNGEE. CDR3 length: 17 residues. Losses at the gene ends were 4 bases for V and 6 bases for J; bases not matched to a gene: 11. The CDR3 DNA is TGTGCCAGCAGCCCCGGACAGGGGATGAGCGGTAATTCACCCCTCCACTTT. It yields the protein CASSPGQGMSGNSPLHF.

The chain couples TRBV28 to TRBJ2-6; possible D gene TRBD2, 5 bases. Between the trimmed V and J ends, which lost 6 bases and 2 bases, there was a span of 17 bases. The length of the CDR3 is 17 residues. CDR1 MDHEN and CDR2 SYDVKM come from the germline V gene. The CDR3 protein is CASSTTFTAAGANVLTF. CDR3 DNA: TGTGCCAGCAGCACTACCTTCACAGCGGCTGGGGCCAACGTCCTGACTTTC.